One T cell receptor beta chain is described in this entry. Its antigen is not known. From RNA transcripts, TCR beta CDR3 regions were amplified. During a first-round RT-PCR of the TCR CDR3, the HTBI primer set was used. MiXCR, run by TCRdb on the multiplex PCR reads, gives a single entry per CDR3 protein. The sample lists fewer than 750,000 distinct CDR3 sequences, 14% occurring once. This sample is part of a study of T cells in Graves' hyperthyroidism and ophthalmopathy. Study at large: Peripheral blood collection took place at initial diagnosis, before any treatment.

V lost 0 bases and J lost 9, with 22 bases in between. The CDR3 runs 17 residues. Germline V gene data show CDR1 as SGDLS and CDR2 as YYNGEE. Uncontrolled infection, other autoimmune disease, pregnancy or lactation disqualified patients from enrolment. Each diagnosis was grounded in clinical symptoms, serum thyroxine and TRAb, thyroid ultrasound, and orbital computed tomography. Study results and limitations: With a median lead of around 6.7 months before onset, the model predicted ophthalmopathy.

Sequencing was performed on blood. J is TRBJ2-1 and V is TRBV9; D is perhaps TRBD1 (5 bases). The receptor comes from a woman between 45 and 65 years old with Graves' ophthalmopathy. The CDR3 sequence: CASSVGFQGYVAVEQFF. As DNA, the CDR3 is TGTGCCAGCAGCGTAGGGTTCCAGGGTTACGTGGCAGTTGAGCAGTTCTTC.